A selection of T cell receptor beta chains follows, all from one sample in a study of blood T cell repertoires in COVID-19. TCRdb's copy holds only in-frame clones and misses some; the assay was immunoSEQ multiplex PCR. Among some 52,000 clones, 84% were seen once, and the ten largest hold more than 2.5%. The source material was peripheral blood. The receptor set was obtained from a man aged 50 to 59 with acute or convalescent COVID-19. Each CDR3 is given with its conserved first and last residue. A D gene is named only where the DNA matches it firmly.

CASSQTLAGRTDTQYF | TRBJ2-3 | TRBD2 | TRBV7-3
CASSPLKGRGGYTF | TRBJ1-2 | NA | TRBV27
CASSENRVVTGELFF | TRBJ2-2 | NA | TRBV2
CASRQRAGVVTDTQYF | TRBJ2-3 | TRBD2 | TRBV11-2
CASSPKKRSGSNEQFF | TRBJ2-1 | NA | TRBV7-8
CASSYEGSPLHF | TRBJ1-6 | NA | TRBV6-5
CASSLSQNTEAFF | TRBJ1-1 | NA | TRBV12-3/TRBV12-4
CASSPGSGGTEAFF | TRBJ1-1 | NA | TRBV18
CASSQPGLAGEYNEQFF | TRBJ2-1 | TRBD2 | TRBV3-1/TRBV3-2
CASSYTGDPYEQYF | TRBJ2-7 | TRBD1 | TRBV6-5
CATSDSDRGEQYF | TRBJ2-7 | TRBD1 | TRBV24-1
CASSYELGGTDTQYF | TRBJ2-3 | NA | TRBV6-5
CASSVTTLSSTDTQYF | TRBJ2-3 | NA | TRBV2
CASSRSSADTGELFF | TRBJ2-2 | NA | TRBV5-1
CASSLEGDFSHPYEQYF | TRBJ2-7 | NA | TRBV5-4
CASSSKTGMDEAFF | TRBJ1-1 | NA | TRBV5-1
CASSLQGAHRPQHF | TRBJ1-5 | TRBD1 | TRBV28
CASSPLAGATGELFF | TRBJ2-2 | TRBD2 | TRBV19
CASSLQGLGTGELFF | TRBJ2-2 | NA | TRBV11-3
CASSEGQDSSGANVLTF | TRBJ2-6 | TRBD1 | TRBV11-3
CASSEQGADQPQHF | TRBJ1-5 | TRBD1 | TRBV2
CASIRPGQMNTEAFF | TRBJ1-1 | NA | TRBV6-5
CASSQGLAGGQETQYF | TRBJ2-5 | TRBD2 | TRBV3-1/TRBV3-2
CASRPGLSSTYEQYF | TRBJ2-7 | NA | TRBV19
CASSLAGGAEQYF | TRBJ2-7 | NA | TRBV12-3/TRBV12-4
CATSGEQGFYF | TRBJ2-7 | NA | TRBV24-1
CASSQTGNGNQPQHF | TRBJ1-5 | NA | TRBV4-1
CATSRGTTENTQYF | TRBJ2-3 | NA | TRBV5-5
CASSQDSQANYGYTF | TRBJ1-2 | NA | TRBV4-2
CTPGQGYGYTF | TRBJ1-2 | TRBD1 | TRBV20-1
CASSSDSSTDTQYF | TRBJ2-3 | NA | TRBV5-1
CASSEGLAVHNEQFF | TRBJ2-1 | TRBD2 | TRBV10-1
CASSPRTGIYEQYF | TRBJ2-7 | NA | TRBV18
CASTDIPTYEQYF | TRBJ2-7 | NA | TRBV5-8
CASSVAVFSGEQFF | TRBJ2-1 | NA | TRBV9
CASSLGLAGRDKNIQYF | TRBJ2-4 | TRBD2 | TRBV7-8
CASSLADIQVYEQYF | TRBJ2-7 | NA | TRBV7-8
CAIRTQDNGEQFF | TRBJ2-1 | NA | TRBV10-3
CASSLLGGIPFVGNEQFF | TRBJ2-1 | NA | TRBV27